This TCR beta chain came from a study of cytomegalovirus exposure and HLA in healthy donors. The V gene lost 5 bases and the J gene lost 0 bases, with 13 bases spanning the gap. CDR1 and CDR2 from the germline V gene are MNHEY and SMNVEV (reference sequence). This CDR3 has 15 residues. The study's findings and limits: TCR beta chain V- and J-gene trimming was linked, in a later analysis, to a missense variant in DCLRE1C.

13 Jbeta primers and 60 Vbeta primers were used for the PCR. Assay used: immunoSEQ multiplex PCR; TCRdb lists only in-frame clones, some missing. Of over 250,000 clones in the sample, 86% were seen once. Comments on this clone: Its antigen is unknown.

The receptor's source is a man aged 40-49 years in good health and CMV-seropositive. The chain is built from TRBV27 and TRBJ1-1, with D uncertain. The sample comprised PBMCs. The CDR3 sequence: CASSLNRIMNTEAFF. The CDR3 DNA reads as TGTGCCAGCAGTCTAAACAGAATCATGAACACTGAAGCTTTCTTT.